The 16 T cell receptor beta chains below were found in one sample sequenced in a study of blood T cell repertoires in COVID-19. Data came from immunoSEQ multiplex PCR; TCRdb stores just in-frame clones and leaves some out. The data show some 400,000 clones, around 87% seen once. The sequenced sample consisted of peripheral blood. The receptors here all came from a woman in her sixties with COVID-19, enrolled during active disease.

There are a few counts of this clone. The sample carries other DNA sequences with the same CDR3. V usage is TRBV3-1 (or the pseudogene TRBV3-2) and J usage is TRBJ2-5; no definite D call. CDR1 LGHDT and CDR2 YNNKEL come from the germline V gene (reference sequence). Trimming cost V 4 bases and J 5 bases, with 5 bases left between them. CDR3 size: 11 residues. The CDR3 nucleotides read TGTGCCAGCAGCCTACGGGAGACCCAGTACTTC. This codes for CASSLRETQYF.

The V and J genes are TRBV2 and TRBJ1-1; D possibly corresponds to TRBD1 (6 bases). The CDR3 length is 13 residues. The V and J ends lost 4 bases and 10 bases respectively, with 16 bases between them. Germline V gene sequence: CDR1 SNHLY, CDR2 FYNNEI. Here the CDR3 DNA reads TGTGCCAGCAGTGGGTCCAACAGGGCTGCAGCTTTCTTT. Translating it yields CASSGSNRAAAFF.

The chain is built from TRBV7-2 and TRBJ1-5, with TRBD1 as a possible D gene (5 bases). The V and J ends lost 1 base and 7 bases respectively, with 14 bases between them. This CDR3 comprises 15 residues. Germline CDR1 SGHTA, CDR2 FQGNSA. CDR3: CASSLGLQGRQPQHF. The CDR3 coding sequence is TGTGCCAGCAGCTTAGGTTTGCAGGGAAGGCAGCCCCAGCATTTT. Looking up the rest from reference TRBV7-2 and TRBJ1-5 gives the full variable domain: GAGVSQSPSNKVTEKGKDVELRCDPISGHTALYWYRQSLGQGLEFLIYFQGNSAPDKSGLPSDRFSAERTGGSVSTLTIQRTQQEDSAVYLCASSLGLQGRQPQHFGDGTRLSIL.

This sequence joins TRBV13 and TRBJ2-1; 8 bases line up with TRBD2. Germline CDR1 is PRHDT and CDR2 is FYEKMQ (reference sequence). With V trimmed by 1 base and J by 0 bases, 8 bases remained unmatched. This CDR3 region has 18 residues. DNA for the CDR3: TGTGCCAGCAGCTTAGCTCTCAAGCGGGGGAGCTCCTACAATGAGCAGTTCTTC. As protein: CASSLALKRGSSYNEQFF. Full variable domain (missing parts from reference TRBV13 and TRBJ2-1): AAGVIQSPRHLIKEKRETATLKCYPIPRHDTVYWYQQGPGQDPQFLISFYEKMQSDKGSIPDRFSAQQFSDYHSELNMSSLELGDSALYFCASSLALKRGSSYNEQFFGPGTRLTVL.

This chain joins TRBV5-8 and TRBJ1-3, with 9 bases identical to TRBD1. Germline-derived CDR1 and CDR2 are SGHTS and YDEGEE. The CDR3 has 15 residues. J was trimmed by 2 bases and V by 3 bases; bases with no gene match: 3. CDR3 in amino acids: CASSWRTGAGNTIYF. For the CDR3, the DNA is TGTGCCAGCAGCTGGAGGACAGGGGCTGGAAACACCATATATTTT.

This rearrangement joins TRBV28 to TRBJ2-3, with a possible D match to TRBD1 (6 bases). Trimming took 5 bases from V and 1 from J, leaving 13 bases between them. There are 15 residues in the CDR3. CDR1 is MDHEN and CDR2 is SYDVKM in the germline V gene. CDR3: CASSGTGIGTDTQYF. In DNA, the CDR3 is TGTGCCAGCAGTGGTACAGGGATTGGCACAGATACGCAGTATTTT. The whole variable domain, remainder taken from reference TRBV28 and TRBJ2-3, is DVKVTQSSRYLVKRTGEKVFLECVQDMDHENMFWYRQDPGLGLRLIYFSYDVKMKEKGDIPEGYSVSREKKERFSLILESASTNQTSMYLCASSGTGIGTDTQYFGPGTRLTVL.

This clone was detected only once. This rearrangement joins TRBV7-9 to TRBJ2-1, with a tentative D call TRBD2 (5 bases). The V gene's germline CDR1 is SEHNR and CDR2 FQNEAQ (reference sequence). Trimming pared 11 bases from V and 8 bases from J, leaving 16 bases between. There are 12 residues in the CDR3. CDR3 nucleotides: TGTGCCTGCCCGGAGGCGAACGATGAGCAGTTCTTC. Translated, it gives CACPEANDEQFF.

The genes are TRBV3-1 (or the pseudogene TRBV3-2) and TRBJ1-2; D is undetermined. The CDR3 is made up of 14 amino acids. Trimming removed 0 bases at V and 6 bases at J, with 11 bases between. The germline V gene has CDR1 LGHDT and CDR2 YNNKEL (reference sequence). Here the CDR3 DNA reads TGTGCCAGCAGCCAAGAGACATCCAACCATGGCTACACCTTC. This encodes CASSQETSNHGYTF.

The chain uses TRBV6-5 and TRBJ2-6; 8 positions match TRBD1. Germline-derived CDR1 and CDR2 are MNHEY and SVGAGI. Germline trimming cut 6 bases from V and 9 bases from J; bases unmatched to any gene: 10. The CDR3 loop spans 15 amino acids. The CDR3 loop is CASRPGQAPDNVLTF. The CDR3 DNA is TGTGCCAGCAGGCCGGGACAGGCCCCTGACAACGTCCTGACTTTC.

V usage is TRBV10-1 and J usage is TRBJ2-3; tentatively, D is TRBD2 (7 bases). The CDR3 has 16 residues. Trimming took off 2 bases at V and 2 bases at J, with 14 bases between the two ends. CDR1 and CDR2 from the germline V gene are WNHNN and SYGVQD (reference sequence). The CDR3 DNA is TGCGCCAGCAGTGAGGGCGGGGGCCCTTTCACAGATACGCAGTATTTT. Its translation is CASSEGGGPFTDTQYF.

This chain links TRBV27 with TRBJ1-2; TRBD1 aligns across 10 bases. The CDR3 sequence is 16 residues long. Germline CDR1 MNHEY, CDR2 SMNVEV (reference sequence). The V and J ends lost 3 bases and 8 bases, in that order; junction bases with no gene match: 12. CDR3 DNA sequence: TGTGCCAGCAGTTTTTGGGACAGGGGATCTCAGCGGGGCTACACCTTC. It is translated as CASSFWDRGSQRGYTF.

The sample holds one count of this clone. The chain has TRBV6-5 and TRBJ2-1; tentative D call: TRBD2 (5 bases). From germline, CDR1 is MNHEY and CDR2 SVGAGI. Between the trimmed V and J ends, which lost 8 bases and 5 bases, there was a span of 16 bases. This CDR3 has 14 amino acids. The CDR3 reads CASWRGIGNNEQFF. CDR3 in DNA: TGTGCCAGCTGGCGAGGGATCGGCAACAATGAGCAGTTCTTC.

The chain recombines TRBV11-2 with TRBJ1-6; 11 bases are shared with TRBD1. CDR1 and CDR2 from the germline V gene are SGHAT and FQNNGV. CDR3 length: 14 amino acids. Trimming at V came to 5 bases and at J to 9 bases, leaving 3 bases not matched to a gene. CDR3 in DNA: TGTGCCAGCAGCCGGGGGACAGGGGGTTCACCCCTCCACTTT. This translates into CASSRGTGGSPLHF. The whole variable domain, filled in from reference TRBV11-2 and TRBJ1-6, reads EAGVAQSPRYKIIEKRQSVAFWCNPISGHATLYWYQQILGQGPKLLIQFQNNGVVDDSQLPKDRFSAERLKGVDSTLKIQPAKLEDSAVYLCASSRGTGGSPLHFGNGTRLTVT.

The chain joins TRBV25-1 to TRBJ1-1, with a possible D match to TRBD1 (5 bases). Trimming took off 3 bases at V and 7 bases at J, with 15 bases between the two ends. Germline V gene sequence: CDR1 MGHDK, CDR2 SYGVNS. This CDR3 has 14 residues. The CDR3: CASSDGAVAVEAFF. In DNA, the CDR3 is TGTGCCAGCAGTGATGGGGCAGTGGCAGTTGAAGCTTTCTTT.

This chain connects TRBV7-3 to TRBJ2-5, with 8 bases that match TRBD1. Per germline, CDR1 SGHTA and CDR2 FQGTGA. The CDR3 is made up of 13 amino acids. Losses at the gene ends were 5 bases for V and 5 bases for J; bases not matched to a gene: 4. CDR3 sequence: CASSRSGGETQYF. In DNA form, the CDR3 reads TGTGCCAGCAGCCGATCAGGGGGCGAGACCCAGTACTTC.

V and J are TRBV21-1 and TRBJ2-2; the table's D call, TRBD1, was not checked against the DNA. TRBV21-1 is marked as a pseudogene. The CDR3 has 17 residues. CDR3 coding DNA: TGTGCCAGCAGCCAACTCGGACAGGAAGCGAACACCGGGGAGCTGTTTTTT. This gives the protein CASSQLGQEANTGELFF.